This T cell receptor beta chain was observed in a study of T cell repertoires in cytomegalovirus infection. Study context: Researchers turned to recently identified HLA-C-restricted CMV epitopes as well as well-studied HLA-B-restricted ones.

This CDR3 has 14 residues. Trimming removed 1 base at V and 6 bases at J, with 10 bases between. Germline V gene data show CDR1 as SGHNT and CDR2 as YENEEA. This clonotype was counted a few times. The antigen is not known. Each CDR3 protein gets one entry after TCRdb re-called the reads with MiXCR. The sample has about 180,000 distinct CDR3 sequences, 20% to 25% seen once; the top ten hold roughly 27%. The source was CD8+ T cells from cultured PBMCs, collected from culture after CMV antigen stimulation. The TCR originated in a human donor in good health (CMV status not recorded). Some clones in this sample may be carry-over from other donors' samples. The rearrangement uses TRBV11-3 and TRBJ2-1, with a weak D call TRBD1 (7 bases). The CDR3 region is CASSLAGDSNEQFF. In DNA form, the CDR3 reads TGTGCCAGCAGCTTAGCGGGGGACAGCAATGAGCAGTTCTTC.